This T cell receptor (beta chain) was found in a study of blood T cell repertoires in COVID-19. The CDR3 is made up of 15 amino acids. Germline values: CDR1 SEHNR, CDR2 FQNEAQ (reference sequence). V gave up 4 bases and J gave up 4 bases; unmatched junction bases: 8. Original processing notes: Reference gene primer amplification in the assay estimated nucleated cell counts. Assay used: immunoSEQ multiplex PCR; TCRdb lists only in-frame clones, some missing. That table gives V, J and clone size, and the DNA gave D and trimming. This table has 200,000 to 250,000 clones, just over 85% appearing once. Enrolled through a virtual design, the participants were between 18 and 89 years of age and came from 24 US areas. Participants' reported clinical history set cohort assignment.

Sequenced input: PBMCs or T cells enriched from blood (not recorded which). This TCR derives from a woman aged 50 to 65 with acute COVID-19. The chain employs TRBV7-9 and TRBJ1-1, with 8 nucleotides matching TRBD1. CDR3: CASSYVRGQGTEAFF. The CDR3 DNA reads TGTGCCAGCAGCTATGTCAGGGGGCAAGGCACTGAAGCTTTCTTT.